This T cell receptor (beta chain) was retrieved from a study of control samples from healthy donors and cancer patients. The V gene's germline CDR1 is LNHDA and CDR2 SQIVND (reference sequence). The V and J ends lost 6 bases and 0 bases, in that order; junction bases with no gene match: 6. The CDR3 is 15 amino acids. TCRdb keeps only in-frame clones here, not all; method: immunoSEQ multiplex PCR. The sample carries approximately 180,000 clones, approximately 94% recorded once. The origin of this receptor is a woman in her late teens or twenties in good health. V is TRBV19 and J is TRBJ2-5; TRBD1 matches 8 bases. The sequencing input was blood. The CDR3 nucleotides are TGTGCCAGTAGGAACGGACAGGGAAACCAAGAGACCCAGTACTTC. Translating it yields CASRNGQGNQETQYF.